This T cell receptor (beta chain) derives from a study of Graves' ophthalmopathy and Graves' hyperthyroidism. Amplifying from RNA transcripts, the study obtained TCR beta CDR3 regions. HTBI-primed first-round RT-PCR preceded second-round multiplex PCR. TCRdb fed the multiplex PCR reads into MiXCR, producing one record per CDR3 protein. The sample lists over a million distinct CDR3 sequences; about 35% were seen once. V shed 2 bases and J shed 5 bases, with 13 bases lying between them. Germline CDR1 and CDR2: MDHEN and SYDVKM. CDR3 length equals 16 residues. The V and J genes are TRBV28 and TRBJ1-6; no definite D call. Specimen: peripheral blood or thyroid tissue (not recorded which). The TCR originated in an adult man with Graves' hyperthyroidism. The CDR3, as DNA: TGTGCCAGCAGTTTACCCCGGGCAGCCCATAATTCACCCCTCCACTTT. This codes for CASSLPRAAHNSPLHF.